This T cell receptor beta chain was profiled in a study of CD4 and CD8 cells across lung adenocarcinoma regions. In its sample, this clonotype was seen a few times. Germline CDR1 MGHRA, CDR2 YSYEKL. V lost 4 bases and J 7 bases, leaving 14 bases between the germline ends. The CDR3 is 14 residues long. Localized lung adenocarcinoma, a non-small cell lung cancer, affected the donors. TCRdb re-called the PCR reads with MiXCR, one entry per CDR3 protein. The data hold approximately 19,000 distinct CDR3 sequences, with approximately 50% observed a single time. The receptor was isolated from a male donor with lung adenocarcinoma. The CD4 and CD8 labels of this study may be unreliable. The sequenced sample consisted of CD8+ T cells from the margin of a lung tumor. The chain links TRBV4-1 to TRBJ2-1; tentative D call: TRBD2 (6 bases). CDR3 DNA sequence: TGCGCCAGCAGCCGGCCGACTAGTAGGAATGAGCAGTTCTTC. This gives the protein CASSRPTSRNEQFF.